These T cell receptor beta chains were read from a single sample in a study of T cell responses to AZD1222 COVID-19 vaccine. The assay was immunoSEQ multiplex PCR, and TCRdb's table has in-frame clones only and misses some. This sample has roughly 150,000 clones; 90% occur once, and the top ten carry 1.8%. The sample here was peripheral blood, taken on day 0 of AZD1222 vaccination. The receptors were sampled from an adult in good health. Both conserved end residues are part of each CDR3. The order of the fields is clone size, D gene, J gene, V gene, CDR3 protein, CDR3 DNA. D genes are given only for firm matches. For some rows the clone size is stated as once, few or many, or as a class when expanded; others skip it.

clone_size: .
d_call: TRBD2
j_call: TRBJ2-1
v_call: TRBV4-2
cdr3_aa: CASSQEAGGPNEQFF
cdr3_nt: TGTGCCAGCAGCCAAGAAGCGGGAGGGCCCAATGAGCAGTTCTTC

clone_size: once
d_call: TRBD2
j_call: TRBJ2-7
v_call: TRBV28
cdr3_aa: CASRVITSGSDEQYF
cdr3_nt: TGTGCCAGCAGAGTTATTACTAGCGGGAGCGACGAGCAGTACTTC

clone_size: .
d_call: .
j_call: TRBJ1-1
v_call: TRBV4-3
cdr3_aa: CASSQVADQNTEAFF
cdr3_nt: TGCGCCAGCAGCCAAGTGGCAGACCAGAACACTGAAGCTTTCTTT

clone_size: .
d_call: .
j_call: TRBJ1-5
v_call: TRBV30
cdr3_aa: CAWSESSNQPQHF
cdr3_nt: TGTGCCTGGAGTGAAAGTAGCAATCAGCCCCAGCATTTT

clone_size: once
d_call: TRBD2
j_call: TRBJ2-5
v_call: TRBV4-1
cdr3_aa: CASSHWREAGVTQYF
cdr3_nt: TGCGCCAGCAGCCATTGGCGGGAGGCGGGTGTGACCCAGTACTTC

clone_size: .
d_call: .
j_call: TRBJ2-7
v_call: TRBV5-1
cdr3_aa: CASSLDVGPSYEQYF
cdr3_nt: TGCGCCAGCAGTTTAGACGTCGGACCCTCCTACGAGCAGTACTTC

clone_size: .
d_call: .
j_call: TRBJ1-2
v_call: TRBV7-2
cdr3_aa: CASSSEAGDYGYTF
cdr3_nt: TGTGCCAGCAGCTCGGAAGCAGGGGACTATGGCTACACCTTC

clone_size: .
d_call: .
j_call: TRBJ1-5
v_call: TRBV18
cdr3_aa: CASSPARDQPQHF
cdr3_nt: TGTGCCAGCTCTCCCGCAAGGGATCAGCCCCAGCATTTT

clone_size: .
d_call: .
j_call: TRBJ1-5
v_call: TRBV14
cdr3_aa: CASSQAGRQPQHF
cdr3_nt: TGTGCCAGCAGCCAAGCAGGCAGACAGCCCCAGCATTTT

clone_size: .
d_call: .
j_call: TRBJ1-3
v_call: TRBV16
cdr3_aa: CASSQTGQLSGNTIYF
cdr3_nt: TGTGCCAGCAGCCAAACCGGACAGCTCTCTGGAAACACCATATATTTT

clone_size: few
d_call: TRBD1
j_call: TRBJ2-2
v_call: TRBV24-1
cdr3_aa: CATMGQTNTGELFF
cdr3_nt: TGTGCCACCATGGGACAGACTAACACCGGGGAGCTGTTTTTT

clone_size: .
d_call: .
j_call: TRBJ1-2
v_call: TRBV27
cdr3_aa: CASSSLARSGGIDGYTF
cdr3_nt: TGTGCCAGCAGTTCTCTGGCCCGCTCGGGGGGGATAGATGGCTACACCTTC

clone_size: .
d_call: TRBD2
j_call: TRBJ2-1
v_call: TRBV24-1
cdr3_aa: CAIGTSGINEQFF
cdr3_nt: TGTGCCATCGGGACTAGCGGGATCAATGAGCAGTTCTTC

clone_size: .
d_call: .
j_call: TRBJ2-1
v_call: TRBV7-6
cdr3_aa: CASSLGLNNEQFF
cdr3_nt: TGTGCCAGCAGCTTAGGGCTTAACAATGAGCAGTTCTTC

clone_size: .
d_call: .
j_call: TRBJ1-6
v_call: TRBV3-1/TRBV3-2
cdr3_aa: CASSQDRRFGGLNSPLHF
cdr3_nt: TGTGCCAGCAGCCAAGACAGGAGGTTCGGCGGCCTCAATTCACCCCTCCACTTT

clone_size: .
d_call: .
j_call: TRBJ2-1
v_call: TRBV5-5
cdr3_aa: CASSLWSNNEQFF
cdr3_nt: TGTGCCAGCAGCTTGTGGTCAAACAATGAGCAGTTCTTC

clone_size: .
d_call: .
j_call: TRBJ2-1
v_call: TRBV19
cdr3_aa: CASSRRGGNNEQFF
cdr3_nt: TGTGCCAGTAGCCGACGGGGCGGAAACAATGAGCAGTTCTTC

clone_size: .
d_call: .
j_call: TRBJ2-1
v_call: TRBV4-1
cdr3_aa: CASSLANEQFF
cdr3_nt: TGCGCCAGCAGCCTTGCCAATGAGCAGTTCTTC

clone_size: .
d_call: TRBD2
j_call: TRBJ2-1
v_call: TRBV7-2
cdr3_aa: CASSQTSGTNNEQFF
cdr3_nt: TGTGCCAGCAGCCAGACTAGCGGGACAAACAATGAGCAGTTCTTC

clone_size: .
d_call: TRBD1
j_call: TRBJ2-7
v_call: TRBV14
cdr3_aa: CASSQRTGSYEQYF
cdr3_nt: TGTGCCAGCAGCCAACGGACAGGCTCCTACGAGCAGTACTTC

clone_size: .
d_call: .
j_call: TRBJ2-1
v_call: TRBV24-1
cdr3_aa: CATSDLGNYNEQFF
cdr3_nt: TGTGCCACCAGTGATTTGGGGAATTACAATGAGCAGTTCTTC

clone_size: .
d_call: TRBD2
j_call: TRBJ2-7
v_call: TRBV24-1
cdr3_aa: CATSDPGTSGTYEQYF
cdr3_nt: TGTGCCACCAGTGATCCCGGGACTAGCGGAACCTACGAGCAGTACTTC

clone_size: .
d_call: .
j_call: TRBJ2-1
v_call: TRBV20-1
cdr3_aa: CSARTVNEQFF
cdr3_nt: TGCAGTGCCAGGACCGTTAATGAGCAGTTCTTC

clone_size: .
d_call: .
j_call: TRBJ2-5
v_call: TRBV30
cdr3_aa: CAWSGQETQYF
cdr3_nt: TGTGCCTGGAGTGGCCAAGAGACCCAGTACTTC

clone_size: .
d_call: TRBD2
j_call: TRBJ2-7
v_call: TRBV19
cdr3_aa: CASSIREGLVEQYF
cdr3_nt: TGTGCCAGTAGTATTCGGGAGGGCCTTGTCGAGCAGTACTTC

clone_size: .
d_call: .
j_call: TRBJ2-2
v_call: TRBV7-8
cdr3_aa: CASRPRVTGELFF
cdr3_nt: TGTGCCAGCAGACCCAGGGTTACCGGGGAGCTGTTTTTT

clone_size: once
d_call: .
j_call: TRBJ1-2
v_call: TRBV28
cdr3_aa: CASKTDSAINYGYTF
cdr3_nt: TGTGCCAGCAAGACCGACAGCGCTATCAACTATGGCTACACCTTC

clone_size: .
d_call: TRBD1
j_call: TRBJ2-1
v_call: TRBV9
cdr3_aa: CASSATGTGGEEFF
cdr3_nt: TGTGCCAGCAGCGCGACCGGGACAGGGGGCGAGGAGTTCTTC

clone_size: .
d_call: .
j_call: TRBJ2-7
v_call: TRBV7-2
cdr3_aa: CASSPRDHEQYF
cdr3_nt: TGTGCCAGCAGCCCCAGGGACCACGAGCAGTACTTC

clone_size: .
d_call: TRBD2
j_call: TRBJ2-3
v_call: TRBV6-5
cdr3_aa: CASSYGLAGPDTQYF
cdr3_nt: TGTGCCAGCAGTTACGGGCTAGCGGGACCAGATACGCAGTATTTT

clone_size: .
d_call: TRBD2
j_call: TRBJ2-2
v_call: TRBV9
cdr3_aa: CASRLAVNTGELFF
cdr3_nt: TGTGCCAGCAGGCTAGCGGTGAACACCGGGGAGCTGTTTTTT

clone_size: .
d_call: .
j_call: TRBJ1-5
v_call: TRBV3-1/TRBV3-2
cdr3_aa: CASSQDGDQPQHF
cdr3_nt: TGTGCCAGCAGCCAAGACGGTGATCAGCCCCAGCATTTT

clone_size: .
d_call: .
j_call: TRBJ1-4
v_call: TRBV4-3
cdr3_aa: CASSQDGDRHTNEKLFF
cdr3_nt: TGCGCCAGCAGCCAAGACGGAGATAGACATACTAATGAAAAACTGTTTTTT

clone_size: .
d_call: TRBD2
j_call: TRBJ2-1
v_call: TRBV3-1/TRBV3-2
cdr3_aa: CASSQDRGLAGINEQFF
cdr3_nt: TGTGCCAGCAGCCAAGATCGGGGCCTAGCGGGAATCAATGAGCAGTTCTTC

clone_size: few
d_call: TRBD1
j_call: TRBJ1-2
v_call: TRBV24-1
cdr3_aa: CATSDPGQGGGYTF
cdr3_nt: TGTGCCACCAGTGACCCGGGACAGGGGGGAGGCTACACCTTC

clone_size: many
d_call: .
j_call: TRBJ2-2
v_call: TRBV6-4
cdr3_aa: CASSEGGGAGELFF
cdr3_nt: TGTGCCAGCAGTGAGGGAGGGGGCGCCGGGGAGCTGTTTTTT

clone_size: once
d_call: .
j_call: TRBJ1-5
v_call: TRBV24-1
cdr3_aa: CATSDPNSNQPQHF
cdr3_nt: TGTGCCACCAGTGACCCCAATAGCAATCAGCCCCAGCATTTT

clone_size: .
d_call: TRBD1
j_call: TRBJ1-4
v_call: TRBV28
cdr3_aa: CASSFYKTGGAINEKLFF
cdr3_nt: TGTGCCAGCAGTTTCTACAAAACAGGGGGCGCAATTAATGAAAAACTGTTTTTT

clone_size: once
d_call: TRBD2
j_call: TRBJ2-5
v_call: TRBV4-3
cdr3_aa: CASSPSGLADQETQYF
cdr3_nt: TGCGCCAGCAGCCCTTCGGGACTAGCGGACCAAGAGACCCAGTACTTC

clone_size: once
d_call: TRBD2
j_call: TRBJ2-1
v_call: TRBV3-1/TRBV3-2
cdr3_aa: CASSQGLAGGSYNEQFF
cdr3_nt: TGTGCCAGCAGCCAGGGACTAGCGGGGGGCTCCTACAATGAGCAGTTCTTC

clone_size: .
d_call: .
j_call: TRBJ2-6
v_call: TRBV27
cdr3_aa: CASSLLGTGANVLTF
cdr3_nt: TGTGCCAGCAGTTTATTGGGAACTGGGGCCAACGTCCTGACTTTC

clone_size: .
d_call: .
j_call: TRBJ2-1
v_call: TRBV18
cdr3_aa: CASSPAVTYNEQFF
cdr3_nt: TGTGCCAGCTCACCTGCGGTTACCTACAATGAGCAGTTCTTC

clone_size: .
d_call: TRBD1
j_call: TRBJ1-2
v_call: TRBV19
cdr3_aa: CASSIVQGDGYTF
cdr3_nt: TGTGCCAGTAGTATCGTCCAGGGGGATGGCTACACCTTC

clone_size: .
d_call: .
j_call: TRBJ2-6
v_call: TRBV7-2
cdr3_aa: CASSSPWGTSGANVLTF
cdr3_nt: TGTGCCAGCAGCTCCCCGTGGGGTACCTCTGGGGCCAACGTCCTGACTTTC

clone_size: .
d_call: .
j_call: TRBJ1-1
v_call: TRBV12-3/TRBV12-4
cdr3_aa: CASSHEDTEAFF
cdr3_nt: TGTGCCAGCAGTCACGAGGACACTGAAGCTTTCTTT

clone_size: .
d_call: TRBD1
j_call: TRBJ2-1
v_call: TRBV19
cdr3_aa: CASSSGQGFDEQFF
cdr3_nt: TGTGCCAGTAGCTCGGGACAGGGTTTCGATGAGCAGTTCTTC

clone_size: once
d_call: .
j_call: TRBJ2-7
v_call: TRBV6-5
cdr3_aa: CASSYLRSAGEQYF
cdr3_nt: TGTGCCAGCAGTTACCTCAGATCAGCTGGCGAGCAGTACTTC

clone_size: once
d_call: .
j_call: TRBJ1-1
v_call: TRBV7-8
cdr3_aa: CASSLDGYTEAFF
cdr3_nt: TGTGCCAGCAGCTTAGACGGGTACACTGAAGCTTTCTTT

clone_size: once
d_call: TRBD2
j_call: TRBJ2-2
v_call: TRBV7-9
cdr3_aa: CASSLRPGGGDTGELFF
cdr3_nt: TGTGCCAGCAGCTTAAGGCCCGGCGGGGGGGACACCGGGGAGCTGTTTTTT

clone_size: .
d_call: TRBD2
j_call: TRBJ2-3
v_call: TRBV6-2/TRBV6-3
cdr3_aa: CASSYVAGEGTDTQYF
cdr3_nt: TGTGCCAGCAGTTACGTAGCGGGAGAAGGCACAGATACGCAGTATTTT

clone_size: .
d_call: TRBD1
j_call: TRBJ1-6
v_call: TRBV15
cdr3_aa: CATSRPPDRGGNSPLHF
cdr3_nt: TGTGCCACCAGCAGACCTCCCGACAGGGGGGGGAATTCACCCCTCCACTTT

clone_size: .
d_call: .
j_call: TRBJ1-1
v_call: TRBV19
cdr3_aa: CASSRTGFGTNTEAFF
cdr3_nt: TGTGCCAGTAGCCGAACAGGGTTTGGGACAAACACTGAAGCTTTCTTT

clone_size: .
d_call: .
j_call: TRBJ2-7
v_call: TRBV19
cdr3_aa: CASNSPPGLPTYEQYF
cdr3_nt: TGTGCCAGTAACTCACCCCCTGGTTTACCGACCTACGAGCAGTACTTC

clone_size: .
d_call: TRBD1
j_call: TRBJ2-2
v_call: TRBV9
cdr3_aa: CASSVVFPTGGSGELFF
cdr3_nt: TGTGCCAGCAGCGTAGTCTTTCCGACAGGGGGATCCGGGGAGCTGTTTTTT